What follows are 5 T cell receptor beta chains derived from one specimen sequenced in a study of blood T cell repertoires in COVID-19. Using immunoSEQ multiplex PCR, the repertoire was profiled, and TCRdb retains in-frame clones only, with some absent. The sample has around 23,000 clones, around 74% seen once. The sample taken for sequencing was peripheral blood. Every receptor here comes from a middle-aged man with COVID-19, enrolled during active disease.

This chain uses TRBV5-4 with TRBJ2-2; TRBD1 might be the D (5 bases). Germline assignment: CDR1 SGHNT and CDR2 YYREEE (reference sequence). CDR3 size: 13 residues. Trimming cost V 4 bases and J 1 base, with 5 bases left between them. The CDR3: CASSGQNTGELFF. DNA of the CDR3: TGTGCCAGCAGCGGACAGAACACCGGGGAGCTGTTTTTT.

The CDR3 nucleotides are TGTGCCAGTAGTATCGAGACAGGGGCCTTTGACGAGCAGTACTTC. It specifies CASSIETGAFDEQYF. The chain combines TRBV19 with TRBJ2-7; TRBD1 agrees at 8 bases. Unmatched junction bases numbered 9, after V lost 3 bases and J lost 5 bases. CDR1 and CDR2 (germline): LNHDA, SQIVND (reference sequence). The CDR3 runs 15 residues.

The rearrangement uses TRBV7-9 and TRBJ2-1, with 13 nucleotides matching TRBD2. The CDR3 is made up of 14 amino acids. The germline CDR1 and CDR2 sequences are SEHNR and FQNEAQ (reference sequence). The V segment lost 6 bases and the J segment 9 bases; nucleotides outside the gene matches: 5. The CDR3 DNA is TGTGCCAGCAGTGGACTAGCGGGAGTAGGTGAGCAGTTCTTC. Its translation: CASSGLAGVGEQFF.

The CDR3 sequence: CASSAGQPSYGYTF. The CDR3 DNA is TGCGCCAGCAGCGCTGGACAGCCCTCCTATGGCTACACCTTC. V and J are TRBV5-1 and TRBJ1-2, with D perhaps TRBD1 (6 bases). Trimming stripped 4 bases from V and 4 bases from J, with 14 bases between. The CDR3 has 14 amino acids. Germline CDR1 is SGHRS and CDR2 is YFSETQ.

The rearrangement joins TRBV24-1 to TRBJ2-1, with 11 bases fitting TRBD2. This CDR3 comprises 17 residues. The V gene's germline CDR1 is KGHDR and CDR2 SFDVKD. Trimming took 3 bases from V and 2 from J; bases not matched to a gene: 5. The CDR3 DNA reads TGTGCCACCAGTGATCCTCCGACTAGCGGGACCTACAATGAGCAGTTCTTC. Translated: CATSDPPTSGTYNEQFF.